This is a list of T cell receptor beta chains from one sample in a study of Graves' ophthalmopathy and Graves' hyperthyroidism. TCRdb re-called the multiplex PCR reads with MiXCR, one entry per CDR3 protein. The sample contains about 480,000 distinct CDR3 sequences, roughly 14% of which appear only once. Sequencing used blood. The receptors derive from a woman under 40 with Graves' ophthalmopathy. CDR3s include the opening cysteine and the closing phenylalanine or tryptophan. Each record gives: clone size, D gene, V gene, J gene, CDR3 length, CDR3 protein, CDR3 DNA. The D gene is left open where the match is weak. Expanded clones get a size class; other rows say once, few or many, or leave the size out.

clone size: few
D gene: NA
V gene: TRBV24-1
J gene: TRBJ2-4
CDR3 length: 12
CDR3 protein: CATIAGKNIQYF
CDR3 DNA: TGTGCCACTATCGCGGGTAAAAACATTCAGTACTTC

clone size: many
D gene: NA
V gene: TRBV5-1
J gene: TRBJ1-6
CDR3 length: 15
CDR3 protein: CASSLGDYYNSPLHF
CDR3 DNA: TGCGCCAGCAGCTTGGGGGACTACTATAATTCACCCCTCCACTTT

clone size: NA
D gene: NA
V gene: TRBV11-2
J gene: TRBJ2-7
CDR3 length: 16
CDR3 protein: CASSRRYSEESYEQYF
CDR3 DNA: TGTGCCAGCAGTCGCCGTTACAGCGAGGAATCCTACGAGCAGTACTTC

clone size: many
D gene: NA
V gene: TRBV5-1
J gene: TRBJ2-2
CDR3 length: 13
CDR3 protein: CASSWVRDGELFF
CDR3 DNA: TGCGCCAGCAGCTGGGTCAGGGACGGGGAGCTGTTTTTT

clone size: many
D gene: TRBD2
V gene: TRBV27
J gene: TRBJ2-7
CDR3 length: 15
CDR3 protein: CASSSGLAGVREQYF
CDR3 DNA: TGTGCCAGCAGTTCGGGACTAGCGGGAGTTCGGGAGCAGTACTTC

clone size: many
D gene: TRBD1
V gene: TRBV14
J gene: TRBJ2-7
CDR3 length: 14
CDR3 protein: CASSHTGGWDEQYF
CDR3 DNA: TGTGCCAGCAGCCATACAGGGGGCTGGGACGAGCAGTACTTC

clone size: many
D gene: TRBD1
V gene: TRBV19
J gene: TRBJ2-7
CDR3 length: 15
CDR3 protein: CASSESGTVTYEQYF
CDR3 DNA: TGTGCCAGTAGTGAATCCGGGACAGTAACCTACGAGCAGTACTTC

clone size: many
D gene: NA
V gene: TRBV7-3
J gene: TRBJ2-2
CDR3 length: 17
CDR3 protein: CASSLLGRGPNTGELFF
CDR3 DNA: TGTGCCAGCAGCTTACTAGGGCGGGGGCCCAACACCGGGGAGCTGTTTTTT

clone size: many
D gene: NA
V gene: TRBV20-1
J gene: TRBJ1-1
CDR3 length: 13
CDR3 protein: CSARLPSGTEAFF
CDR3 DNA: TGCAGTGCTAGGCTCCCCTCGGGTACTGAAGCTTTCTTT

clone size: many
D gene: NA
V gene: TRBV10-2
J gene: TRBJ1-2
CDR3 length: 15
CDR3 protein: CASSESRGFLYGYTF
CDR3 DNA: TGCGCCAGCAGTGAGTCGAGGGGGTTCCTCTATGGCTACACCTTC

clone size: few
D gene: NA
V gene: TRBV9
J gene: TRBJ2-5
CDR3 length: 14
CDR3 protein: CASSRGNDQETQYF
CDR3 DNA: TGTGCCAGCAGCCGAGGGAACGACCAAGAGACCCAGTACTTC

clone size: many
D gene: NA
V gene: TRBV6-1
J gene: TRBJ1-6
CDR3 length: 16
CDR3 protein: CATSTGASFTNSPLHF
CDR3 DNA: TGTGCCACCTCTACGGGGGCTTCATTTACTAATTCACCCCTCCACTTT

clone size: few
D gene: NA
V gene: TRBV13
J gene: TRBJ2-3
CDR3 length: 14
CDR3 protein: CASSPGMGVDTQYF
CDR3 DNA: TGTGCCAGCAGCCCAGGAATGGGCGTGGATACGCAGTATTTT

clone size: many
D gene: TRBD2
V gene: TRBV2
J gene: TRBJ2-4
CDR3 length: 16
CDR3 protein: CASSFTRGLAGTIQYF
CDR3 DNA: TGTGCCAGCAGTTTCACCCGGGGACTAGCGGGAACCATTCAGTACTTC

clone size: many
D gene: NA
V gene: TRBV11-2
J gene: TRBJ1-2
CDR3 length: 16
CDR3 protein: CASSLGVSARVYGYTF
CDR3 DNA: TGTGCCAGCAGCTTAGGAGTTTCAGCTAGGGTTTATGGCTACACCTTC

clone size: NA
D gene: TRBD1
V gene: TRBV6-1
J gene: TRBJ1-1
CDR3 length: 15
CDR3 protein: CASSRGTGWNTEAFF
CDR3 DNA: TGTGCCAGCAGTCGGGGGACAGGGTGGAACACTGAAGCTTTCTTT

clone size: NA
D gene: NA
V gene: TRBV7-9
J gene: TRBJ2-7
CDR3 length: 14
CDR3 protein: CASNPGGRTYEQYF
CDR3 DNA: TGTGCCAGCAACCCTGGTGGACGAACCTACGAGCAGTACTTC

clone size: many
D gene: NA
V gene: TRBV7-9
J gene: TRBJ1-1
CDR3 length: 14
CDR3 protein: CASSLAAKNTEAFF
CDR3 DNA: TGTGCCAGCAGCTTAGCGGCCAAAAACACTGAAGCTTTCTTT

clone size: many
D gene: TRBD1
V gene: TRBV12-3/TRBV12-4
J gene: TRBJ1-1
CDR3 length: 14
CDR3 protein: CASRPRTGGEKAFF
CDR3 DNA: TGTGCCAGCAGGCCTCGGACAGGGGGCGAGAAGGCTTTCTTT

clone size: NA
D gene: NA
V gene: TRBV11-2
J gene: TRBJ2-6
CDR3 length: 16
CDR3 protein: CASTPLWGTGANVLTF
CDR3 DNA: TGTGCCAGCACCCCCCTGTGGGGGACTGGGGCCAACGTCCTGACTTTC

clone size: NA
D gene: TRBD2
V gene: TRBV19
J gene: TRBJ2-7
CDR3 length: 15
CDR3 protein: CASRSSGLASYEQYF
CDR3 DNA: TGTGCCAGTCGATCTTCGGGACTAGCGAGCTACGAGCAGTACTTC

clone size: many
D gene: TRBD1
V gene: TRBV6-2/TRBV6-3
J gene: TRBJ2-7
CDR3 length: 15
CDR3 protein: CASTFGTGFSYEQYF
CDR3 DNA: TGTGCCAGCACCTTCGGGACAGGGTTTTCCTACGAGCAGTACTTC

clone size: few
D gene: NA
V gene: TRBV30
J gene: TRBJ2-5
CDR3 length: 13
CDR3 protein: CAWSLGKQETQYF
CDR3 DNA: TGTGCCTGGAGTTTAGGGAAACAAGAGACCCAGTACTTC

clone size: many
D gene: TRBD1
V gene: TRBV12-3/TRBV12-4
J gene: TRBJ1-2
CDR3 length: 14
CDR3 protein: CASRHRDRGHGYTF
CDR3 DNA: TGTGCCAGCAGGCATAGGGACAGGGGACATGGCTACACCTTC

clone size: NA
D gene: TRBD1
V gene: TRBV11-1
J gene: TRBJ2-6
CDR3 length: 17
CDR3 protein: CASSPETGGSGANVLTF
CDR3 DNA: TGTGCCAGCAGCCCCGAGACAGGGGGCTCTGGGGCCAACGTCCTGACTTTC

clone size: many
D gene: NA
V gene: TRBV6-1
J gene: TRBJ2-5
CDR3 length: 16
CDR3 protein: CASSRKPGRFQETQYF
CDR3 DNA: TGTGCCAGCAGTCGAAAACCAGGACGGTTCCAAGAGACCCAGTACTTC

clone size: many
D gene: NA
V gene: TRBV2
J gene: TRBJ1-5
CDR3 length: 14
CDR3 protein: CASSETPTNQPQHF
CDR3 DNA: TGTGCCAGCAGTGAAACACCGACGAATCAGCCCCAGCATTTT

clone size: few
D gene: NA
V gene: TRBV20-1
J gene: TRBJ2-2
CDR3 length: 14
CDR3 protein: CSARLRRGRGELFF
CDR3 DNA: TGCAGTGCTAGACTCCGGAGGGGGCGCGGGGAGCTGTTTTTT

clone size: many
D gene: TRBD1
V gene: TRBV20-1
J gene: TRBJ1-5
CDR3 length: 16
CDR3 protein: CSASLRQGYGNQPQHF
CDR3 DNA: TGCAGTGCTAGTCTCCGACAGGGTTACGGCAATCAGCCCCAGCATTTT

clone size: many
D gene: NA
V gene: TRBV5-1
J gene: TRBJ1-4
CDR3 length: 15
CDR3 protein: CASSLQGSTNEKLFF
CDR3 DNA: TGCGCCAGCAGCTTACAGGGTTCAACTAATGAAAAACTGTTTTTT

clone size: many
D gene: NA
V gene: TRBV9
J gene: TRBJ1-1
CDR3 length: 14
CDR3 protein: CASSALGGNTEAFF
CDR3 DNA: TGTGCCAGCAGCGCGCTAGGCGGGAACACTGAAGCTTTCTTT

clone size: few
D gene: NA
V gene: TRBV7-9
J gene: TRBJ2-7
CDR3 length: 14
CDR3 protein: CASTPGDATYEQYF
CDR3 DNA: TGTGCCAGCACCCCGGGGGACGCAACCTACGAGCAGTACTTC

clone size: many
D gene: NA
V gene: TRBV28
J gene: TRBJ2-7
CDR3 length: 12
CDR3 protein: CASSLYEYEQYF
CDR3 DNA: TGTGCCAGCAGTTTATATGAATACGAGCAGTACTTC